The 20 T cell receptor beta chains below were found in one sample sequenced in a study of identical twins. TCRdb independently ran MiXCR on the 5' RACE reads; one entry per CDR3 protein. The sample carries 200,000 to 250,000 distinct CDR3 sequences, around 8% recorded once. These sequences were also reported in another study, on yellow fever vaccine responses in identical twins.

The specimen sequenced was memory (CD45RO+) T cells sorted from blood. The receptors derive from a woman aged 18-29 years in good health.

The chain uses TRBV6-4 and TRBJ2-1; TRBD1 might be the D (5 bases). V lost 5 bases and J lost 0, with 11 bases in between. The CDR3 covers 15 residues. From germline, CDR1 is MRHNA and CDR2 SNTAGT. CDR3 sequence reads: CASSSQENSYNEQFF. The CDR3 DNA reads TGTGCCAGCAGTTCACAGGAGAACTCCTACAATGAGCAGTTCTTC.

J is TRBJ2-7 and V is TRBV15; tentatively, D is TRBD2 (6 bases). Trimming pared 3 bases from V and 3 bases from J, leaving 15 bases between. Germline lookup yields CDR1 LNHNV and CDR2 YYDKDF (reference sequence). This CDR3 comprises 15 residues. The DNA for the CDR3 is TGTGCCACCAGCAGCCCAGGCGGGACCTACTACGAGCAGTACTTC. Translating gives CATSSPGGTYYEQYF. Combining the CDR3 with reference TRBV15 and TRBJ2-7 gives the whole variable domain DAMVIQNPRYQVTQFGKPVTLSCSQTLNHNVMYWYQQKSSQAPKLLFHYYDKDFNNEADTPDNFQSRRPNTSFCFLDIRSPGLGDTAMYLCATSSPGGTYYEQYFGPGTRLTVT.

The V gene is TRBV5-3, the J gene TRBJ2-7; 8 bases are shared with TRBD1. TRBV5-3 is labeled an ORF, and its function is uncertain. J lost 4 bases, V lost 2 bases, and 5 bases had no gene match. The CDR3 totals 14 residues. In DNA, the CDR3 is TGTGCCAGAAGCTTCCCCAGGGGGCTTTACGAGCAGTACTTC. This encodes CARSFPRGLYEQYF.

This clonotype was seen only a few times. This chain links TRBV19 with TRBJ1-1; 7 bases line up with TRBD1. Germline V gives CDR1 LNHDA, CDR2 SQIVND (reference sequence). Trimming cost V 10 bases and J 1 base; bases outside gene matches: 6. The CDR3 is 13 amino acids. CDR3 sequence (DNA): TGTGCCATAACAGGGGAGGGGAACACTGAAGCTTTCTTT. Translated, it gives CAITGEGNTEAFF.

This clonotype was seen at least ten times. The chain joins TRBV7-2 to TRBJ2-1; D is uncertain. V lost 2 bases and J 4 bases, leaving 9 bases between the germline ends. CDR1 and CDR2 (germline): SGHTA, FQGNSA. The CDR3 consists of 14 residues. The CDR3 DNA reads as TGTGCCAGCAGCTTAAGTCTACCGTACAATGAGCAGTTCTTC. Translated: CASSLSLPYNEQFF.

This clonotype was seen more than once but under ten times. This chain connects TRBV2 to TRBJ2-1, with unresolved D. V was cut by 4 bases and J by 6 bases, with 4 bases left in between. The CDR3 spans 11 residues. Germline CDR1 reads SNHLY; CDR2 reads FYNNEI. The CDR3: CASSGANEQFF. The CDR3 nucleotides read TGTGCCAGCAGTGGGGCCAATGAGCAGTTCTTC.

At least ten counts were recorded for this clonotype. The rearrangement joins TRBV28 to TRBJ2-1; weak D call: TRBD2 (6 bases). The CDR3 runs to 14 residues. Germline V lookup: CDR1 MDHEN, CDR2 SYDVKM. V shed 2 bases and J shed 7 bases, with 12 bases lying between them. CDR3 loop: CASSLGGRENEQFF. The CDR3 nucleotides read TGTGCCAGCAGTTTAGGGGGGAGAGAGAATGAGCAGTTCTTC.

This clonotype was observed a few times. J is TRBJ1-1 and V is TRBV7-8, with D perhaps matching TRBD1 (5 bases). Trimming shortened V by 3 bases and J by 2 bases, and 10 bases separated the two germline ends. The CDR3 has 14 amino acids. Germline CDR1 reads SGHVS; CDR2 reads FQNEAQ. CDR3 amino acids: CASSFVQGNTEAFF. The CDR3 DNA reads TGTGCCAGCAGCTTTGTCCAGGGAAACACTGAAGCTTTCTTT. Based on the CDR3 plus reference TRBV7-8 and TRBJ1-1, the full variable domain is GAGVSQSPRYKVAKRGQDVALRCDPISGHVSLFWYQQALGQGPEFLTYFQNEAQLDKSGLPSDRFFAERPEGSVSTLKIQRTQQEDSAVYLCASSFVQGNTEAFFGQGTRLTVV.

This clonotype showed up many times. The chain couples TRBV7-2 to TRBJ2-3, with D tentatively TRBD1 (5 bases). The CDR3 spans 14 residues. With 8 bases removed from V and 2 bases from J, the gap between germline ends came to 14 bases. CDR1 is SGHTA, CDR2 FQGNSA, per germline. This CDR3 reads CASCAQGVTDTQYF. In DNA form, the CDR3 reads TGTGCCAGCTGCGCTCAAGGGGTCACAGATACGCAGTATTTT.

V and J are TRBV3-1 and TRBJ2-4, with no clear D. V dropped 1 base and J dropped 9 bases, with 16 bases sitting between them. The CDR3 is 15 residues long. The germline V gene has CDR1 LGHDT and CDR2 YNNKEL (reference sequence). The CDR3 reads CASSQVIGSTSIQYF. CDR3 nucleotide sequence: TGTGCCAGCAGCCAAGTGATCGGTTCCACAAGCATTCAGTACTTC.

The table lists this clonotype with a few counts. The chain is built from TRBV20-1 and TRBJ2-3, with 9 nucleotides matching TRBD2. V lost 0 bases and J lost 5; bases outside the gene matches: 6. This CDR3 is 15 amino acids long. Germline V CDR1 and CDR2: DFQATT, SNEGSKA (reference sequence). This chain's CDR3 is CSARDLWRGGDTQYF. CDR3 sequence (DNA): TGCAGTGCTAGAGATCTGTGGCGGGGGGGAGATACGCAGTATTTT.

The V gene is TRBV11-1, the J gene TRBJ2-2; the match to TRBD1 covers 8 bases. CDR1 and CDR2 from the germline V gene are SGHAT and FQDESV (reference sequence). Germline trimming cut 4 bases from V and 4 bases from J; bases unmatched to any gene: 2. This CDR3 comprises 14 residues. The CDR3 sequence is CASSSDRGTGELFF. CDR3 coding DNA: TGTGCCAGCAGCTCCGACAGGGGCACCGGGGAGCTGTTTTTT.

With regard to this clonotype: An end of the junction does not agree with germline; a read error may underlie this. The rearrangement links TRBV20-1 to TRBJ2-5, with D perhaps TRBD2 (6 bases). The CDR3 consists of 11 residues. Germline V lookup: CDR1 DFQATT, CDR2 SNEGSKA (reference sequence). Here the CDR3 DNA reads TGCAGTGCTGCCCTTGGAGGGACCAAGTACTTC. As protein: CSAALGGTKYF.

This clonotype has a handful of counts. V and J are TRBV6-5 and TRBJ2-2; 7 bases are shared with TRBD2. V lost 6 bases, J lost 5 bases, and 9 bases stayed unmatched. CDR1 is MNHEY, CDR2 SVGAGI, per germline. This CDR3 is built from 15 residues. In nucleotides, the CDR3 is TGTGCCAGCAGGACTCGGGACTATCCAACCGGGGAGCTGTTTTTT. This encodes CASRTRDYPTGELFF.

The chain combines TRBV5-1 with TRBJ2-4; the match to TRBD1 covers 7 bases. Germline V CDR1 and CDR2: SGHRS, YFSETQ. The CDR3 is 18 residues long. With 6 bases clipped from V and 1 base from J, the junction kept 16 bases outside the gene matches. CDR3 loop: CASTPGTVKLGAKNIQYF. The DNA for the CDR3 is TGCGCCAGCACCCCCGGGACAGTAAAATTGGGGGCCAAAAACATTCAGTACTTC. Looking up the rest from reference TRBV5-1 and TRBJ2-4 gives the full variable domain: KAGVTQTPRYLIKTRGQQVTLSCSPISGHRSVSWYQQTPGQGLQFLFEYFSETQRNKGNFPGRFSGRQFSNSRSEMNVSTLELGDSALYLCASTPGTVKLGAKNIQYFGAGTRLSVL.

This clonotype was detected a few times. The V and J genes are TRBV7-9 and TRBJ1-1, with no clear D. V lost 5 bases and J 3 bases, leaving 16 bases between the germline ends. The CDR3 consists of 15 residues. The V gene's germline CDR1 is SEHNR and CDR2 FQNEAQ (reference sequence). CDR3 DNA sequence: TGTGCCAGCAGCCTCCCGGACGGGTGGGACACTGAAGCTTTCTTT. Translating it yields CASSLPDGWDTEAFF.

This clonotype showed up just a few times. The CDR3 coding sequence is TGTGCCAGCAGCTTAGACAGGTCCTGGACCCAGTACTTC. As protein: CASSLDRSWTQYF. The chain links TRBV11-2 to TRBJ2-5; no definite D call. Germline V gene lookup returns CDR1 SGHAT and CDR2 FQNNGV. CDR3 length: 13 residues. V was shortened by 0 bases and J by 7 bases, with 9 bases between the two germline ends.

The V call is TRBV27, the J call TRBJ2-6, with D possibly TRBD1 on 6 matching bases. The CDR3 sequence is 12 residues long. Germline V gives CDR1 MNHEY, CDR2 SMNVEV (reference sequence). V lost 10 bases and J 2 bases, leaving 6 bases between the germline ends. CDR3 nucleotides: TGTGCCACAGGGGCTGGGGCCAACGTCCTGACTTTC. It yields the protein CATGAGANVLTF.

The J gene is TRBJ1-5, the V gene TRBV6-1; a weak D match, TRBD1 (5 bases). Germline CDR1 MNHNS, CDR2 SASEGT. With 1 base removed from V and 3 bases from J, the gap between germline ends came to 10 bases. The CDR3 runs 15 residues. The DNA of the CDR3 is TGTGCCAGCAGTGAAGTATCGGGGCTCAATCAGCCCCAGCATTTT. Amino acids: CASSEVSGLNQPQHF.

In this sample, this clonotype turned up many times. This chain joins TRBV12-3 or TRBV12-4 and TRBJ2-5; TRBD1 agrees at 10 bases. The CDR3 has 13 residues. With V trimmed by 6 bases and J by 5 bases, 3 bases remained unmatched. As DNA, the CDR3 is TGTGCCAGCAGAGGGACAGGGGAGGAGACCCAGTACTTC. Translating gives CASRGTGEETQYF.